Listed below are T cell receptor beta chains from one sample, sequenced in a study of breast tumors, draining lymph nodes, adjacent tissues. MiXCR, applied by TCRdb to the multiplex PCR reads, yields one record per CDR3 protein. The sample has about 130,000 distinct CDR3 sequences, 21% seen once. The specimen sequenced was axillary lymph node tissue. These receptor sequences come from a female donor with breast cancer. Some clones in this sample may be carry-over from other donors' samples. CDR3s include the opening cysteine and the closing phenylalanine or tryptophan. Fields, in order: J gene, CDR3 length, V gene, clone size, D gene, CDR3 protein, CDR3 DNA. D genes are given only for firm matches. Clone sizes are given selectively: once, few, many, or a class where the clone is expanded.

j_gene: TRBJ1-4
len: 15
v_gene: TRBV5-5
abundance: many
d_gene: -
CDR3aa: CASSLAEGFVEKLFF
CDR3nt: TGTGCCAGCAGCTTGGCCGAGGGCTTCGTTGAAAAACTGTTTTTT

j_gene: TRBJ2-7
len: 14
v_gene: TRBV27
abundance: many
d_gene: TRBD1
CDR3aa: CASSGRTGGYEQYF
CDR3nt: TGTGCCAGCAGTGGAAGGACAGGGGGCTACGAGCAGTACTTC

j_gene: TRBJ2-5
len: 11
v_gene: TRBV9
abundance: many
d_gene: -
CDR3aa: CASSPRETQYF
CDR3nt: TGTGCCAGCAGCCCTAGGGAGACCCAGTACTTC

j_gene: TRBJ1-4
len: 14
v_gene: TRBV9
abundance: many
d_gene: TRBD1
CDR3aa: CASSVGQPNEKLFF
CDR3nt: TGTGCCAGCAGCGTGGGACAGCCTAATGAAAAACTGTTTTTT

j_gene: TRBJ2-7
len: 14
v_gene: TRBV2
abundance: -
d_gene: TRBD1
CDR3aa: CASSAGQGTYEQYF
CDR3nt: TGTGCCAGCAGTGCGGGACAGGGGACCTACGAGCAGTACTTC

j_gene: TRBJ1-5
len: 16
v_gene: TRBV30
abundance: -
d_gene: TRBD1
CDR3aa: CAWGLGTGRSNQPQHF
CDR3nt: TGTGCCTGGGGCCTCGGGACAGGGCGAAGTAATCAGCCCCAGCATTTT

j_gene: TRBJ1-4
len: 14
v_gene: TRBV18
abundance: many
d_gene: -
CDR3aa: CASSGRQRNEKLFF
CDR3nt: TGTGCCAGCTCAGGTCGACAGAGAAATGAAAAACTGTTTTTT

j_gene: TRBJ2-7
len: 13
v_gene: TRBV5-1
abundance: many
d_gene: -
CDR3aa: CASSLGSPGEQYF
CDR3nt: TGCGCCAGCAGCTTGGGTTCCCCAGGCGAGCAGTACTTC

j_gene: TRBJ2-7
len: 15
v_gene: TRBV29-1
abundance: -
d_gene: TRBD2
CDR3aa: CSARGGTSGNHEQYF
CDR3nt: TGCAGCGCCAGAGGCGGGACTAGCGGGAACCACGAGCAGTACTTC

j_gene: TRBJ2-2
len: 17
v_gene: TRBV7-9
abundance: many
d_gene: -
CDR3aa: CASSYPVGREFTGELFF
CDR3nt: TGTGCCAGCAGCTATCCCGTGGGGCGGGAATTCACCGGGGAGCTGTTTTTT

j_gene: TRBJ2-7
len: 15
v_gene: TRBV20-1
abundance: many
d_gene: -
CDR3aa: CSAPDSTLDSYEQYF
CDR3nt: TGCAGTGCACCGGACTCGACCTTAGACTCCTACGAGCAGTACTTC

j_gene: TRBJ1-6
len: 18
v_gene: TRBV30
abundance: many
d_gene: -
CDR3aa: CINWRRGAGDSYNSPLHF
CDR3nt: TGTATAAACTGGAGGAGGGGAGCGGGGGATTCCTATAATTCACCCCTCCACTTT

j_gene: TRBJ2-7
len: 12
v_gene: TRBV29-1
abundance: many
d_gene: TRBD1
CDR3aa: CSVTGGLDEQYF
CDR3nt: TGCAGCGTTACAGGGGGCCTCGACGAGCAGTACTTC

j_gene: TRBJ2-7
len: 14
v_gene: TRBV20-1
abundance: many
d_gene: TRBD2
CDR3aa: CSAMLSGRAYEQYF
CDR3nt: TGCAGTGCCATGCTTAGCGGGAGAGCATACGAGCAGTACTTC

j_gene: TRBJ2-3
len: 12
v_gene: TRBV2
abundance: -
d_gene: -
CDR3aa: CASSGPTDTQYF
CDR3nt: TGTGCCAGCAGTGGACCCACAGATACGCAGTATTTT

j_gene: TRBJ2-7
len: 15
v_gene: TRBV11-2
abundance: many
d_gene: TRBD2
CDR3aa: CASSLYMGGPYEQYF
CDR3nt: TGTGCCAGCAGCTTGTACATGGGAGGGCCCTACGAGCAGTACTTC

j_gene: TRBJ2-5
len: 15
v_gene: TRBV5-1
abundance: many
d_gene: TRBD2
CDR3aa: CASSLEPSGQETQYF
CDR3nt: TGCGCCAGCAGCTTGGAGCCTAGCGGCCAAGAGACCCAGTACTTC

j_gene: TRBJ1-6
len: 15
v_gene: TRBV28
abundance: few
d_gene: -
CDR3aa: CASTPPRFYNSPLHF
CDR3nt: TGTGCCAGCACACCGCCCAGATTTTATAATTCACCCCTCCACTTT

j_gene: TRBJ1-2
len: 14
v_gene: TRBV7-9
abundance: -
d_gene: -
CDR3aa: CASSLGGGSYGYTF
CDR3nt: TGTGCCAGCAGCTTAGGGGGCGGTAGCTATGGCTACACCTTC

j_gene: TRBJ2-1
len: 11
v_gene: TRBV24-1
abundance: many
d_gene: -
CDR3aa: CATSLYGEQFF
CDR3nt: TGTGCCACCAGTCTCTACGGTGAGCAGTTCTTC

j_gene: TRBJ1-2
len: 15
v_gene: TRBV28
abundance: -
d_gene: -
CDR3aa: CASSLPGGRSYGYTF
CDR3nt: TGTGCCAGCAGTTTACCGGGGGGAAGGAGCTATGGCTACACCTTC

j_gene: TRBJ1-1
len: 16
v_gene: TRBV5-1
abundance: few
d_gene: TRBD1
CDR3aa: CASSLTGVGVNTEAFF
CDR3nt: TGCGCCAGCAGCTTGACAGGGGTGGGGGTTAACACTGAAGCTTTCTTT

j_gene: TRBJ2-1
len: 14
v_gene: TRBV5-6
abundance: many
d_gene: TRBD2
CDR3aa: CASSWTSADNEQFF
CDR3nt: TGTGCCAGCAGCTGGACTAGCGCGGACAATGAGCAGTTCTTC

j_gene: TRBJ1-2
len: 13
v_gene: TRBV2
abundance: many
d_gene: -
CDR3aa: CASSETGNYGYTF
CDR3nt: TGTGCCAGCAGTGAAACAGGGAACTATGGCTACACCTTC

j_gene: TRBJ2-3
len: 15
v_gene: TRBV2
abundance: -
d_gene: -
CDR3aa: CASSAGGVGTDTQYF
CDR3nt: TGTGCCAGCAGTGCCGGAGGTGTGGGGACAGATACGCAGTATTTT

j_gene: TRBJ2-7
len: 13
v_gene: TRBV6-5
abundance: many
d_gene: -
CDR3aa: CASSPPSTYEQYF
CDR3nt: TGTGCCAGCAGTCCCCCCTCTACCTACGAGCAGTACTTC

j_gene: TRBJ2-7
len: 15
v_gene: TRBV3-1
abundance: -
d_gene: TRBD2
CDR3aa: CASSLTGTSAYEQYF
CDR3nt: TGTGCCAGCAGCCTTACCGGGACTAGCGCCTACGAGCAGTACTTC

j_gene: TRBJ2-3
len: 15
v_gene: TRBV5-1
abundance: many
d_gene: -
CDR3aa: CASSLEGTSLDTQYF
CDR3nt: TGCGCCAGCAGCTTGGAGGGGACTTCTCTAGATACGCAGTATTTT

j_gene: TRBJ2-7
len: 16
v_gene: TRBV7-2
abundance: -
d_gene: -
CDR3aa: CASSRTPPRDWERQYF
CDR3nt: TGTGCCAGCAGCCGAACCCCCCCCCGGGACTGGGAGCGGCAGTACTTC

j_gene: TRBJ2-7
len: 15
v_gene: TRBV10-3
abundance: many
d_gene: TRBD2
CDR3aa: CAISGFEGGPHEQYF
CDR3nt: TGTGCCATCAGTGGGTTTGAGGGAGGGCCTCACGAGCAGTACTTC

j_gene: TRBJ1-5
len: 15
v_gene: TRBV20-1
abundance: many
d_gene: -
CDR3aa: CSAITSGQDNQPQHF
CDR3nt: TGCAGTGCTATCACATCAGGGCAGGACAATCAGCCCCAGCATTTT

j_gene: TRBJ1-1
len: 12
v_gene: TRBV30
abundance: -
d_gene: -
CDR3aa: CAWSDRNTEAFF
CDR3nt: TGTGCCTGGAGTGATAGGAACACTGAAGCTTTCTTT

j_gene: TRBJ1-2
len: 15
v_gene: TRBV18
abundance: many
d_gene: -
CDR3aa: CASSPGTDINYGYTF
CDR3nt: TGTGCCAGCTCACCGGGGACGGACATTAACTATGGCTACACCTTC

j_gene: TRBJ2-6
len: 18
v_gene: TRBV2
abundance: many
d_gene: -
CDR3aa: CASRKEGTAPSGANVLTF
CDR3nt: TGTGCCAGCAGGAAGGAGGGAACAGCACCCTCTGGGGCCAACGTCCTGACTTTC

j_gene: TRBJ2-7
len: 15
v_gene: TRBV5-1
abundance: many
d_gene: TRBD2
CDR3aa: CASSLAGGSSYEQYF
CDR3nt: TGCGCCAGCAGCTTGGCCGGGGGGAGCTCCTACGAGCAGTACTTC

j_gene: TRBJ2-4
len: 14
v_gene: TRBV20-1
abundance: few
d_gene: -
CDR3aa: CSASRDQAGNIQYF
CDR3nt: TGCAGTGCTAGTAGGGATCAGGCTGGAAACATTCAGTACTTC

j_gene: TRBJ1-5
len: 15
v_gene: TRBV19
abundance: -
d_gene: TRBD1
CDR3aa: CASSMGQGDNQPQHF
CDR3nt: TGTGCCAGTAGTATGGGACAGGGGGACAATCAGCCCCAGCATTTT

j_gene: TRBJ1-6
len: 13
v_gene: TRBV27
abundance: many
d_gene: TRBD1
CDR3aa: CASKRDRGSPLHF
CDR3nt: TGTGCCAGCAAACGGGACAGGGGTTCACCCCTCCACTTT

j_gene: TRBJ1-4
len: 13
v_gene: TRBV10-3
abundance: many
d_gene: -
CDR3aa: CAIKGSLNEKLFF
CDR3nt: TGTGCCATCAAGGGCAGCCTAAATGAAAAACTGTTTTTT

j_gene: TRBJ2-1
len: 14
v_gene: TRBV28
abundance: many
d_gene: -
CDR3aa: CASSSQISNGEQFF
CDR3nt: TGTGCCAGCAGTTCACAGATCTCGAATGGCGAGCAGTTCTTC

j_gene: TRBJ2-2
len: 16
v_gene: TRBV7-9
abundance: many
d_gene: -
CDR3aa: CASKTLGGEGTGELFF
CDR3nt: TGTGCCAGCAAAACCCTGGGCGGCGAGGGGACCGGGGAGCTGTTTTTT

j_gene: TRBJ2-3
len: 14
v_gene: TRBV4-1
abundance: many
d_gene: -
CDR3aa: CASSQTDGTDTQYF
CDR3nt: TGCGCCAGCAGCCAAACAGACGGCACAGATACGCAGTATTTT

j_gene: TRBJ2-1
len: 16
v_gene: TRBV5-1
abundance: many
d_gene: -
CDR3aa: CASSLLRGSSYNEQFF
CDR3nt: TGCGCCAGCAGCTTGCTCCGGGGAAGCTCCTACAATGAGCAGTTCTTC

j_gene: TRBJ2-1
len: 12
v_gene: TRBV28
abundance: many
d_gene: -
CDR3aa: CASSLNRNEQFF
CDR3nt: TGTGCCAGCAGTCTGAATCGCAATGAGCAGTTCTTC

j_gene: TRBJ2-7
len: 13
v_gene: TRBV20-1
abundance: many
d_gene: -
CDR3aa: CSASSGSVHEQYF
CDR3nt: TGCAGTGCTAGTTCCGGGAGTGTCCACGAGCAGTACTTC

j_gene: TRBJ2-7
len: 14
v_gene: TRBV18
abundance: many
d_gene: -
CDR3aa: CASSPSDLRAEQYF
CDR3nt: TGTGCCAGCTCACCATCCGACTTAAGGGCCGAGCAGTACTTC

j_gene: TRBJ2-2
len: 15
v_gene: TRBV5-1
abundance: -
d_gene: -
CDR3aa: CASSLEGAGSGELFF
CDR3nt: TGCGCCAGCAGCTTGGAAGGGGCAGGGTCCGGGGAGCTGTTTTTT

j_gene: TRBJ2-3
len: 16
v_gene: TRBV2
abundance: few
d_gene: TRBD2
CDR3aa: CASSLRLAGVTDTQYF
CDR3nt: TGTGCCAGCAGTTTGCGACTAGCGGGAGTTACAGATACGCAGTATTTT

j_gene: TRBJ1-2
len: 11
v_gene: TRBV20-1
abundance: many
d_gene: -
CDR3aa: CSDVEGYGYTF
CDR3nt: TGCAGTGACGTAGAAGGCTATGGCTACACCTTC

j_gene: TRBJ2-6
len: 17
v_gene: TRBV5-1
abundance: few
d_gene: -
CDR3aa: CASTEGRGVAGANVLTF
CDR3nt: TGCGCCAGCACCGAGGGCAGGGGAGTTGCTGGGGCCAACGTCCTGACTTTC

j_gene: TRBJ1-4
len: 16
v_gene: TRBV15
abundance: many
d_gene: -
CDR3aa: CATSRPYGGINEKLFF
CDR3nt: TGTGCCACCAGCAGACCTTATGGAGGGATTAACGAAAAACTGTTTTTT

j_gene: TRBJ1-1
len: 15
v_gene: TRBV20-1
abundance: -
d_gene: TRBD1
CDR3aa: CSARDTGAGGTEAFF
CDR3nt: TGCAGTGCTAGAGACACAGGGGCAGGAGGCACTGAAGCTTTCTTT

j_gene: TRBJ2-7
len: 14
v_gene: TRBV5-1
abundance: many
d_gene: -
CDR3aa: CASSLEADTYEQYF
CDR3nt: TGCGCCAGCAGCTTGGAAGCGGATACCTACGAGCAGTACTTC